This is a list of T cell receptor beta chains from one sample in a study of glioma-infiltrating T cells. TCRdb independently ran MiXCR on the multiplex PCR reads; one entry per CDR3 protein. The table has about 400,000 distinct CDR3 sequences, more than 35% seen once; the top ten hold around 12%. Sequenced input: glioma tissue, nonneoplastic brain tissue, or PBMCs (not recorded which). The receptor source for this set is a human donor with low-grade glioma or glioblastoma, undergoing nonglioma brain surgery, or in good health (not recorded which). The CDR3 runs from the conserved cysteine through the conserved F or W. Each record gives: clone size, D gene, J gene, V gene, CDR3 length, CDR3 DNA, CDR3 protein. A D gene is named only where the DNA matches it firmly. Only part of the rows carry a size: once, few, many, or a class if the clone is expanded.

>few|.|TRBJ2-3|TRBV11-2|12
TGTGCCAGCAGCTTAGAGAAGGGGGGGCAGTATTTT
CASSLEKGGQYF
>.|TRBD1|TRBJ2-7|TRBV4-3|16
TGCGCCAGCAGCCACCCCGCAAAGGACAGGACCTTGAAGCAGTACTTC
CASSHPAKDRTLKQYF
>few|.|TRBJ1-1|TRBV29-1|13
TGCAGCGTTCTAGCCTCCTTGAACACTGAAGCTTTCTTT
CSVLASLNTEAFF
>many|.|TRBJ2-7|TRBV6-6|15
TGTGCCAGCAGTTCTTTTGCGGCTCGGGTCTACGAGCAGTACTTC
CASSSFAARVYEQYF
>many|.|TRBJ2-7|TRBV6-2/TRBV6-3|11
TGTGCCAGCAACCAGGGAGGCGAGCAGTACTTC
CASNQGGEQYF
>once|.|TRBJ2-5|TRBV12-3/TRBV12-4|15
TGTGCCAATGGCCCCGGGACTTACTCACAAGAGACCAAGTACTTC
CANGPGTYSQETKYF
>few|.|TRBJ2-5|TRBV28|14
TGTGCCAGCAGTACCTTCGGGGTTCAAGAGACCCAGTACTTC
CASSTFGVQETQYF
>.|TRBD2|TRBJ2-2|TRBV20-1|15
TGCGGTGCTAACGTGCTAGCGGGACACACCGGGGAGCTGTTTTTT
CGANVLAGHTGELFF
>.|.|TRBJ1-4|TRBV7-9|13
TGTGCCAGCAGCCTGACAGGAAGAGAAAAACTGTTTTTT
CASSLTGREKLFF
>many|.|TRBJ2-3|TRBV12-3/TRBV12-4|14
TGTGCCAGCGGCTTTAGCTCTAGCACAGATACGCAGTATTTT
CASGFSSSTDTQYF
>.|.|TRBJ2-7|TRBV11-2|15
TGTGCCAGCAGCTTAGTAAAGGGATTGGTCCACGAGCAGTACTTC
CASSLVKGLVHEQYF
>.|.|TRBJ2-5|TRBV10-3|14
TGTGCCATCAGTGAGTCCACAGGGACAGAGACCCAGTACTTC
CAISESTGTETQYF
>few|.|TRBJ2-1|TRBV7-9|16
TGTGCCAGCAGCTTGTCGACGACTAGTGGGCGGGGTGAGCAGTTCTTC
CASSLSTTSGRGEQFF
>many|.|TRBJ2-7|TRBV28|15
TGTGCCAGCAGTTTGCGTTTGGTCAGATCCTACGAGCAGTACTTC
CASSLRLVRSYEQYF
>many|.|TRBJ2-1|TRBV6-1|15
TGTGCCAGCAGTTTGGGACCCGGCGGCTACAATGAGCAGTTCTTC
CASSLGPGGYNEQFF
>.|.|TRBJ2-7|TRBV20-1|15
TGCAGTGCTAGAGTCTGGGCAATGAGCTCCTACGAGCAGTACTTC
CSARVWAMSSYEQYF
>.|.|TRBJ2-6|TRBV20-1|15
TGCAGCCCAATCGGAGGGGTTGCTGGGGCCAACGTCCTGACTTTC
CSPIGGVAGANVLTF
>many|.|TRBJ2-6|TRBV6-2/TRBV6-3|14
TGTGCCAGCAGCCCTAATTCTGGGGCCAACGTCCTGACTTTC
CASSPNSGANVLTF
>many|.|TRBJ2-7|TRBV15|19
TGTGCCACCAGCAGAGCGATTAGGAACATATGGCCAGGGAACTACGAGCAGTACTTC
CATSRAIRNIWPGNYEQYF
>.|TRBD2|TRBJ2-3|TRBV5-4|13
TGTGCCAGCAGCTTGGCGACTAGCGGGACGCAGTATTTT
CASSLATSGTQYF
>many|.|TRBJ2-1|TRBV6-1|16
TGTGCCAGCAGCCCTATAGCGTCCGATCCCTACAATGAGCAGTTCTTC
CASSPIASDPYNEQFF
>.|.|TRBJ2-5|TRBV19|14
TGTGCCAGTAGTATTCTAGGCAATCAAGAGACCCAGTACTTC
CASSILGNQETQYF
>many|.|TRBJ1-1|TRBV6-6|14
TGTGCCAGCAGTTACTCATTTGCGAACACTGAAGCTTTCTTT
CASSYSFANTEAFF
>.|.|TRBJ2-3|TRBV7-9|15
TGTGCCAGCAGCAGTTGGGACTCGTCCGTTGATACGCAGTATTTT
CASSSWDSSVDTQYF
>many|.|TRBJ2-5|TRBV20-1|14
TGCAGTGCTAGATATATACCCGGCCGAGAGACCCAGTACTTC
CSARYIPGRETQYF
>many|.|TRBJ1-5|TRBV15|16
TGTGCCACCAGCAGAGATTTGGGGCCCAGGGATCAGCCCCAGCATTTT
CATSRDLGPRDQPQHF
>.|.|TRBJ2-1|TRBV28|15
TGTGCCAGAAGTTTCTCTCTCCACTCCTACAATGAGCAGTTCTTC
CARSFSLHSYNEQFF
>.|TRBD1|TRBJ1-4|TRBV20-1|14
TGCAGTGCTAGATACGGGACAGGGTATGAAAAACTGTTTTTT
CSARYGTGYEKLFF
>many|.|TRBJ2-1|TRBV6-2/TRBV6-3|14
TGTGCCAGCAATACAGGGTTAAGCTACAATGAGCAGTTCTTC
CASNTGLSYNEQFF
>few|TRBD2|TRBJ2-1|TRBV28|16
TGTGCCAGCAGTTTAGGCGCGGGAGGATCCTACAATGAGCAGTTCTTC
CASSLGAGGSYNEQFF
>few|TRBD1|TRBJ2-7|TRBV19|16
TGTGCCAGTAGTATTTGGCTAGGACAGGGAGGCTACGAGCAGTACTTC
CASSIWLGQGGYEQYF
>many|.|TRBJ2-2|TRBV6-2/TRBV6-3|13
TGTGCCGGAAGGAAAGGGGACACCGGGGAGCTGTTTTTT
CAGRKGDTGELFF